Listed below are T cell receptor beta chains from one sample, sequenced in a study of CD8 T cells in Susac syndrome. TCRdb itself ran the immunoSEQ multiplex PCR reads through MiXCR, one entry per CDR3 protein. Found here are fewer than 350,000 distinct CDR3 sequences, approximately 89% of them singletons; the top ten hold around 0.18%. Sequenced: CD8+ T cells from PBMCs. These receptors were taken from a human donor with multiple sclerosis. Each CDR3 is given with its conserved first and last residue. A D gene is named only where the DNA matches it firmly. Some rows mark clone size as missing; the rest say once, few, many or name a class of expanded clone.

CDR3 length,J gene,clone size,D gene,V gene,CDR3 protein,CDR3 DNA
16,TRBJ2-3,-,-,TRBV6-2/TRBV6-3,CASSHTEGHIADTQYF,TGTGCCAGCAGCCACACCGAGGGCCACATAGCAGATACGCAGTATTTT
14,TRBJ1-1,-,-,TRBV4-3,CASSQGILNTEAFF,TGCGCCAGCAGCCAAGGCATATTGAACACTGAAGCTTTCTTT
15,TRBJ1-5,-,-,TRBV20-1,CSARDSGREDQPQHF,TGCAGTGCTAGAGATTCCGGCAGGGAAGATCAGCCCCAGCATTTT
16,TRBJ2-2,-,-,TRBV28,CASSLMGLGNTGELFF,TGTGCCAGCAGTCTAATGGGACTGGGGAACACCGGGGAGCTGTTTTTT
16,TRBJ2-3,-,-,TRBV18,CASSPSRTASTDTQYF,TGTGCCAGCTCACCATCTCGGACAGCTAGCACAGATACGCAGTATTTT
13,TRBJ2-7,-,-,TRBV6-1,CASSEGDSYEQYF,TGTGCCAGCAGTGAGGGCGACAGTTACGAGCAGTACTTC
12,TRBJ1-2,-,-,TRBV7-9,CASSETAYGYTF,TGTGCCAGCAGTGAGACAGCGTATGGCTACACCTTC
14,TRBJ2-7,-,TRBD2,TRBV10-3,CATHSGTTENEQYF,TGTGCCACCCATTCCGGGACTACGGAAAACGAGCAGTACTTC
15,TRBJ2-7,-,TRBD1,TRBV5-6,CASSSDREMFYEQYF,TGTGCCAGCAGCTCGGACAGGGAGATGTTCTACGAGCAGTACTTC
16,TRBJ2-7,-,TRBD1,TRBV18,CASSASTGPDTYEQYF,TGTGCCAGCTCAGCTTCGACAGGGCCCGACACCTACGAGCAGTACTTC
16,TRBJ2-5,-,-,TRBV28,CASSTPGGLGLETQYF,TGTGCCAGCAGCACCCCAGGGGGGTTGGGGTTGGAGACCCAGTACTTC
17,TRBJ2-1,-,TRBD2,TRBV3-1,CASSQGLQAGVFDEQFF,TGTGCCAGCAGCCAAGGCCTTCAAGCGGGAGTCTTCGATGAGCAGTTCTTC
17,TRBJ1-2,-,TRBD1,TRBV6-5,CASSYPGTGEEDYGYTF,TGTGCCAGCAGTTACCCCGGGACAGGGGAAGAGGACTATGGCTACACCTTC
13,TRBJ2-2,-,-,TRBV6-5,CASTYRVTGELFF,TGTGCCAGCACCTACAGGGTAACCGGGGAGCTGTTTTTT
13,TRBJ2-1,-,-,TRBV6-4,CASSDGSANEQFF,TGTGCCAGCAGTGACGGGAGCGCCAATGAGCAGTTCTTC
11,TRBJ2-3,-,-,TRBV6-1,CASSDRDTQYF,TGTGCCAGCAGTGATCGGGATACGCAGTATTTT
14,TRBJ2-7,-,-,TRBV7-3,CASSPRTDSYEQYF,TGTGCCAGCAGCCCCCGGACAGACTCCTACGAGCAGTACTTC
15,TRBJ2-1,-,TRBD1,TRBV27,CASSPGTGGFNEQFF,TGTGCCAGCAGTCCGGGGACAGGGGGCTTCAATGAGCAGTTCTTC
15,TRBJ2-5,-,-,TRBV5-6,CASSLDREAQETQYF,TGTGCCAGCAGCTTGGACAGGGAGGCTCAAGAGACCCAGTACTTC
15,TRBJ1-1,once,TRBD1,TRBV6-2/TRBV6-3,CASSLDQGDNTEAFF,TGTGCCAGCAGTCTCGATCAGGGGGATAACACTGAAGCTTTCTTT
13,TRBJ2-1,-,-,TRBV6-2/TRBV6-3,CASSYLELNEQFF,TGTGCCAGCAGTTACTTGGAGTTGAATGAGCAGTTCTTC
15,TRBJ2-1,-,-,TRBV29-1,CSVEDPPQPNNEQFF,TGCAGCGTTGAAGATCCCCCCCAGCCTAACAATGAGCAGTTCTTC
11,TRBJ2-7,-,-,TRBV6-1,CASSMSGEQYF,TGTGCCAGCAGTATGAGCGGGGAGCAGTACTTC
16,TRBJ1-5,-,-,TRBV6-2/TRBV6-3,CASSYSDDGYNQPQHF,TGTGCCAGCAGTTACTCCGACGACGGATACAATCAGCCCCAGCATTTT
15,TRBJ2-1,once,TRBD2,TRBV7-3,CASSYSGLAGDEQFF,TGTGCCAGCAGCTACTCCGGACTAGCGGGTGATGAGCAGTTCTTC